The present entry profiles one T cell receptor (beta chain) with its context. Generated by immunoSEQ multiplex PCR, the TCRdb table keeps only in-frame clones and is missing some. The table includes fewer than 250,000 clones, 87% detected once. Those enrolled, adults aged about 18 to 95 years, came from around 24 US areas. Participants' own reports of clinical history determined their cohort assignment. These data are taken from a study of blood T cell repertoires in COVID-19. The overall study: There were acute and convalescent COVID-19 samples, and they came from the United States, Italy and Spain. T cells, B-cell-depleted T cells, or PBMCs provided the cDNA or gDNA that served as material.

The sequenced sample was PBMCs or T cells enriched from blood (not recorded which). The TCR was taken from a woman aged 25 to 39 with acute COVID-19.

CDR3 sequence reads: CAISERGYNQPQHF. The CDR3 nucleotides read TGTGCCATCAGTGAAAGGGGTTACAATCAGCCCCAGCATTTT. The V call is TRBV10-3, the J call TRBJ1-5; D perhaps matches TRBD1 (5 bases). V lost 3 bases and J lost 3, with 9 bases in between. Germline loops: CDR1 ENHRY, CDR2 SYGVKD. The CDR3 is 14 amino acids.